The entry that follows covers one T cell receptor (beta chain) sequence. This clone was observed once. No cognate antigen has been identified for it. No quality values exist for individual bases; no much larger clone is one base distant. This sample is drawn from a study of cytomegalovirus exposure and HLA in healthy donors listed by TCRdb under 2017. Notes on the research overall: An earlier analysis of several hundred of the donors reported about 250 Gb of sequence data and more than 90 million unique TCR beta sequences from about 179 million T cells. An early release that covered several hundred HLA-typed donors contained about 300 gigabases of sequencing data and tens of millions of unique TCR sequences. Of the 350 to 400 genotyped donors, approximately 80% fell in the genetic ancestry cluster associated with self-reported Caucasian donors. The aim of the study was to test whether cataloging public T cell receptors could identify signatures of past pathogen exposure. The study profiled the T cell repertoires of under 850 subjects by immunosequencing and related them to cytomegalovirus serostatus. Along with the approximately 700-subject first cohort, a separate validation cohort of over a hundred different subjects was used. The study combined high-throughput TCR immunosequencing, statistical association of individual TCRs with disease status, and machine learning to predict cytomegalovirus infection status. To study patterns of TCR occurrence, a later analysis re-analyzed previously published TCR beta repertoires from around 670 donors and added high-resolution HLA genotyping. The later analysis used no new phenotypic data to find candidate immune exposures, relying instead on TCR beta sequences and their occurrence across donors. An earlier analysis of several hundred of the donors applied high-throughput TCR beta sequencing to assess whether each TCR beta V gene segment acted as functional or pseudogenic. Donor age, sex, ethnicity and CMV serostatus were compiled alongside the repertoire data. A later genetic analysis used genome-wide SNP genotypes for 398 of the 666 donors, treating that subset as a discovery cohort. All discovery cohort repertoires had been generated on a single sequencing platform. HLA typing covered class I and class II loci at four-digit resolution. The number of typed donors differed by locus: about 620-630 for A, B, C, DRB1 and DQB1; some 500 for DQA1; around 610 for DPA1; and roughly 470 for DPB1. Roughly 5 DR-DQ haplotypes were handled as single units for association and clustering, since linkage in the cohort was strong. Among about 400 genotyped donors of the cohort, an average of roughly 230,000 unique TCR beta nucleotide sequences was sequenced per donor, of which roughly 18% were non-productive.

Looking up the germline V gene yields CDR1 SGHRS and CDR2 YFSETQ. V gives up 2 bases and J gives up 0 bases, and the segment between their germline ends measures 9 bases. The CDR3 starts with the cysteine, ends with the phenylalanine, and has 15 residues. The read is trimmed to its CDR3 DNA, 45 bases read in frame from base 1. The library was made by the immunoSEQ multiplex PCR assay. For the multiplex PCR, a mixture combining 60 forward primers for TCR Vbeta segments and 13 reverse primers for TCR Jbeta segments was used. The CDR3 region of rearranged TCR beta genes was amplified from genomic DNA by a multiplex PCR assay. The amplified TCR beta libraries were sequenced on the Illumina HiSeq System as 87-base-pair reads. As for the authors' bioinformatics: In a later analysis, 77 million or so unique TCR beta chains were counted across the 666 repertoires, and around 11 million of these chains were shared by at least two donors. A nearest-neighbor algorithm error-corrected the raw reads and collapsed the reads into unique sequences, merging closely related sequences to remove PCR and sequencing errors. Alignment of CDR3 sequences to IMGT reference sequences was used to assign V, D and J gene segments. For a sequence to be retained, at least a six-nucleotide match to both a V gene segment and a J gene segment was required. A rearrangement was called productive if the CDR3 had no stop codons and remained in frame with V and J, and every other rearrangement was called non-productive. CDR3 was defined according to IMGT convention as the region running from the second conserved V-encoded cysteine to the conserved J-encoded phenylalanine. Sequences without an unambiguous match to a single V gene segment were excluded from the earlier analysis of approximately 560 of the donors. An earlier analysis of 587 of the donors classified V segments as functional when productive rearrangements were above 56.7% and as segregating when the standard deviation between donors was above 5%. A statistical classification framework was developed to diagnose cytomegalovirus status using the catalog of TCR beta chain sequences. In a later analysis, V and J genes were assigned by comparing TCR nucleotide sequences against IMGT/GENE-DB human TR gene sequences. A later analysis assigned CDR3 sequences and most-parsimonious VDJ recombination scenarios with the TCRdist pipeline. In a later analysis, each TCR beta chain was defined by its CDR3 amino acid sequence together with its V-gene family, and reads lacking a unique V-gene family were excluded. In a later analysis, several hundred highly shared, low-generation-probability nucleotide sequences were removed to address suspected cross-contamination and a sequencing artifact. For each public chain, a later analysis derived a clonal expansion index from normalized ranks of inferred template counts within each repertoire. Generation probabilities in a later analysis came from a VDJ recombination model fitted to out-of-frame rearrangements, and those results were checked against IGoR. In a later analysis, hypergeometric tests were used to score TCR-TCR, TCR-HLA and TCR-CMV co-occurrence, with a repertoire-size bias correction applied to TCR pairs. False discovery rates were estimated in a later analysis by permuting HLA or CMV assignments 20 times. In a later analysis, co-occurring TCRs were grouped using DBSCAN, with TCRdist sequence similarity added in when clustering inside HLA-allele-positive subsets. Repertoires with fewer than 30,000 or more than 120,000 public chains, plus five repertoires with anomalous nucleotide sharing, were excluded from co-occurrence clustering. Drawn from immuneACCESS, this table holds only the in-frame rearrangements with V and J called that TCRdb kept. Clones are partly lost; checked studies trace under half to an unresolved V gene and leave the rest unexplained. The DNA was the basis for D and trimming; V, J and clone size are from that table. Across this sample there are about 120,000 clones, with roughly 76% seen only once. The ten largest clones add up to 9.5% to 15% of the sample.

On the study overall, not on this receptor specifically: A later analysis found that TCR association rates varied across HLA loci, with DRB1 alleles showing the most associated TCRs and HLA-C alleles the fewest. The cohort was sequenced for TCR beta chains only, and without alpha or paired-chain data the features that could be detected were limited. In a later genetic analysis, fewer N-insertions in productive TCRs were reported among donors in an Asian-associated ancestry cluster than the approximately 670-donor mean. At a false discovery rate of 0.05, a later analysis linked 15,000 to 20,000 TCR beta sequences to specific HLA alleles. In an earlier analysis of approximately 590 of the donors, most TCR beta V segments appeared in productive rearrangements about 87% or about 30% of the time, broadly matching IMGT annotations. An association between a missense DCLRE1C variant and V-gene and J-gene trimming of TCR beta chains was found in a later genetic analysis and replicated in an independent cohort. Linkage disequilibrium might explain the correlated functional status among segregating V segments, but an unknown experimental factor could not be ruled out. The sequencing pipeline was judged likely to have produced a cluster of highly shared sequence variants as a technical artifact. According to a later analysis, parvovirus B19, influenza, CMV and Epstein-Barr virus appeared linked to several top co-occurrence clusters. In a later analysis, most CMV-associated TCR beta chains were found to appear HLA-restricted, with HLA associations seemingly driven largely by CMV exposure. Cytomegalovirus status was reported to be diagnosed by the classifier with high specificity and sensitivity in both the original and validation cohorts. Roughly uniform sequencing depth across donors was assumed in presence/absence analyses, although this assumption may not hold. When HLA alleles, especially DR and DQ, strongly co-occurred, TCR associations were difficult to assign to individual alleles. A further reported finding was that TCR beta sequences accurately predicted the HLA-A and HLA-B alleles for most subjects in the first cohort. The study gave a list of under 200 TCR beta chains associated with cytomegalovirus. In vitro tests confirmed that a few of the cytomegalovirus-associated TCR beta chains recognize cytomegalovirus antigens. The earlier analysis of approximately 590 of the donors excluded 15 to 20 rarely observed V segments, including chromosome 9 orphons, because counts were too low. The authors suggested that the approach could potentially be generalized to other disease states and immunological phenotypes. Immune exposure information for the cohort was limited to CMV serostatus. Most TCR sequences were observed very rarely across donors, whereas some public TCRs were present in many individuals. Compared with equally common non-associated chains, HLA-associated TCR beta chains in a later analysis were more clonally expanded and had lower generation probabilities. Some IMGT-functional V segments, including TRBV6-2 and TRBV6-3, could not be told apart with the 87-base-pair reads, so those segments were excluded. Because HLA typing was unavailable for some donors at each locus, only the typed subset was used in association tests.

The cohort comprised some 730 healthy bone marrow donors. At the time of sampling, all cohort members were nominally healthy, though unrecorded immune exposures were likely present. The donor tested CMV seropositive, placing the donor among the 289 seropositive members of the cohort. A peripheral blood sample was provided by each donor, and peripheral blood mononuclear cells were used for TCR beta sequencing. The Qiagen DNeasy Blood Extraction Kit was used to extract genomic DNA from the blood cell samples. The specimen was PBMCs. This sequence originates from a woman in her thirties or forties in good health and CMV-seropositive. The rearrangement combines TRBV5-1 with TRBJ1-3; the D segment could be TRBD1, given 5 matching bases. The sequenced DNA: TGCGCCAGCAGCTTTGGGGGGTTCTCTGGAAACACCATATATTTT. It translates as CASSFGGFSGNTIYF.